This T cell receptor beta chain was captured in a study of cytomegalovirus exposure and HLA in healthy donors. General study results and limits: Investigators reported 150 to 200 TCR beta chains as tied to cytomegalovirus. High specificity and sensitivity for cytomegalovirus status were reported for the classifier. Later analysis showed most CMV-associated TCR beta chains appearing HLA-restricted.

Primers: 60 Vbeta forward and 13 Jbeta reverse. TCRdb's copy holds only in-frame clones and misses some; the assay was immunoSEQ multiplex PCR. The profile covers about 150,000 clones, with approximately 84% appearing a single time and less than 2.5% taken by the ten largest. The CDR3 contains 14 residues. CDR1 is GTSNPN and CDR2 is SVGIG in the germline V gene (reference sequence). The ends lost 5 bases at V and 7 bases at J; junction bases unmatched: 12. Donors consisted of healthy bone marrow donors. About this clone: The antigen remains unidentified.

The V call is TRBV30, the J call TRBJ1-2, with 8 positions matching TRBD1. The origin of this receptor is a woman younger than 30 in good health and CMV-seronegative. The sample taken for sequencing was PBMCs. This chain's CDR3 is CAWSPTAGGSGYTF. In DNA form, the CDR3 reads TGTGCCTGGTCCCCCACGGCAGGGGGCAGTGGCTACACCTTC.